This T cell receptor (beta chain) was sequenced during a study of OX40 agonist ivuxolimab in advanced cancers. Study background: Ivuxolimab was administered intravenously to patients at 0.01 to 10 mg/kg every 2 weeks. Aged roughly 23 to 79 with a mean of around 60 years, they were approximately 79% male.

The study, taken as a whole, reports: Some of the nonresponding patients also showed low levels of normalized T-cell clonal expansion. Relative to CD4+ cells, CD8+ T cells on average had more expanded clones.

Measured with immunoSEQ multiplex PCR; TCRdb has only the in-frame clones, and not every one. The data contain 65,000 to 95,000 clones, around 94% of them seen just once; the ten biggest clones take up over 8.5%. V gave up 3 bases and J gave up 3 bases; unmatched junction bases: 7. This CDR3 comprises 17 residues. Germline V CDR1 and CDR2: SGDLS, YYNGEE. In the case of this clone: Its antigen is not identified.

V usage is TRBV9 and J usage is TRBJ2-1, with 12 bases identical to TRBD2. The clonotype comes from an adult with an advanced solid tumor such as melanoma, head and neck, liver or kidney cancer. The material was CD4+ or CD8+ T cells sorted from blood, obtained in a trial of the OX40 agonist ivuxolimab. CDR3 sequence: CASSDHQTSGSYNEQFF. The DNA for the CDR3 is TGTGCCAGCAGCGATCATCAGACTAGCGGGAGCTACAATGAGCAGTTCTTC.